This entry lists 18 T cell receptor beta chains sequenced from one sample in a study of blood T cell repertoires in COVID-19. Libraries were prepared by immunoSEQ multiplex PCR; TCRdb keeps only in-frame clonotypes and omits some of them. The sample has 14,000 or so clones; around 82% are singletons. Sequencing was performed on peripheral blood. The receptors were sampled from a woman in her sixties with acute or convalescent COVID-19.

The V and J genes are TRBV5-1 and TRBJ2-7, with 14 bases fitting TRBD2. Germline-derived CDR1 and CDR2 are SGHRS and YFSETQ. CDR3 length: 17 amino acids. The V gene end was trimmed by 4 bases and the J gene end by 0 bases; junction bases not matched to a gene: 6. CDR3 nucleotide sequence: TGCGCCAGCAGCAGGACTAGCGGGGGGCCCACCTCCTACGAGCAGTACTTC. Residues: CASSRTSGGPTSYEQYF.

This chain joins TRBV7-9 and TRBJ1-1, with 11 bases lining up with TRBD1. The germline V gene encodes CDR1 SEHNR and CDR2 FQNEAQ (reference sequence). V shed 5 bases and J 11 bases; nucleotides not matched to a gene: 13. The CDR3 sequence is 15 residues long. This CDR3 is CASSVQGTGGTDAFF. The DNA for the CDR3 is TGTGCCAGCAGCGTACAAGGGACAGGGGGGACGGACGCTTTCTTT.

The chain joins TRBV5-6 to TRBJ1-4, with a possible D match to TRBD1 (5 bases). The germline gives CDR1 SGHDT, CDR2 YYEEEE. Trimming removed 4 bases from V and 4 bases from J, with 17 bases in between. CDR3 size: 16 residues. The CDR3: CASSRRGGVLNEKLFF. The CDR3, as DNA: TGTGCCAGCAGCCGGCGGGGCGGAGTACTTAATGAAAAACTGTTTTTT.

This sequence joins TRBV6-2 or TRBV6-3 and TRBJ2-5; 7 positions match TRBD2. Germline loops: CDR1 MNHEY, CDR2 SVGEGT. Losses at the gene ends were 2 bases for V and 3 bases for J; bases not matched to a gene: 0. The CDR3 consists of 13 residues. The CDR3 coding sequence is TGTGCCAGCAGTTACGGGGGGGAAGAGACCCAGTACTTC. This codes for CASSYGGEETQYF.

Only a few counts were recorded for this clone. The V call is TRBV3-1 (or the pseudogene TRBV3-2), the J call TRBJ2-1; TRBD2 agrees at 7 bases. With V trimmed by 3 bases and J by 5 bases, 7 bases remained unmatched. From germline, CDR1 is LGHDT and CDR2 YNNKEL (reference sequence). The CDR3 is 15 amino acids. CDR3 coding DNA: TGTGCCAGCAGCCAGCCCGGGAGGCACGACAATGAGCAGTTCTTC. This gives the protein CASSQPGRHDNEQFF.

This chain links TRBV7-2 with TRBJ1-2, with 8 bases matching TRBD1. V was pared by 3 bases and J by 7 bases, with 4 bases of the junction left unmatched. Germline values: CDR1 SGHTA, CDR2 FQGNSA. CDR3 length equals 13 residues. DNA for the CDR3: TGTGCCAGCAGCTTGGACAGGGTGCCTGGCTACACCTTC. Translated: CASSLDRVPGYTF. Full variable domain (remainder filled in from reference TRBV7-2 and TRBJ1-2): GAGVSQSPSNKVTEKGKDVELRCDPISGHTALYWYRQSLGQGLEFLIYFQGNSAPDKSGLPSDRFSAERTGGSVSTLTIQRTQQEDSAVYLCASSLDRVPGYTFGSGTRLTVV.

This rearrangement joins TRBV5-5 to TRBJ1-5; 11 bases map to TRBD1. There are 19 residues in the CDR3. Germline assignment: CDR1 SGHKS and CDR2 YYEKEE (reference sequence). The V and J ends lost 4 bases and 0 bases, in that order; junction bases with no gene match: 12. The CDR3, as DNA: TGTGCCAGCAGCCGGTATTGGGGACAGGGGGTGGATAGCAATCAGCCCCAGCATTTT. Encoded protein: CASSRYWGQGVDSNQPQHF.

This sequence joins TRBV27 and TRBJ1-5; D uncertain. The ends were cut back, 4 bases at V and 2 bases at J, with 12 bases in the middle. The CDR3 runs 15 residues. Germline V gene sequence: CDR1 MNHEY, CDR2 SMNVEV (reference sequence). The CDR3 loop reads CASSSIGSGNQPQHF. CDR3 coding DNA: TGTGCCAGCAGTTCTATTGGTAGTGGCAATCAGCCCCAGCATTTT.

V and J are TRBV10-3 and TRBJ2-7, with 16 positions matching TRBD2. Germline V gene lookup returns CDR1 ENHRY and CDR2 SYGVKD. Trimming at V came to 8 bases and at J to 4 bases, leaving 5 bases not matched to a gene. The CDR3 loop spans 15 amino acids. The CDR3 sequence is CAIHGTSGRVYEQYF. CDR3 sequence (DNA): TGTGCCATCCACGGGACTAGCGGGAGGGTGTACGAGCAGTACTTC.

The chain recombines TRBV12-3 or TRBV12-4 with TRBJ1-3; the D is unclear. This CDR3 is built from 13 residues. Trimming shortened V by 7 bases and J by 9 bases, and 16 bases separated the two germline ends. The CDR3 DNA reads TGTGCCAGCATCCTCCACCGGGGAGGCACCATATATTTT. Its protein product is CASILHRGGTIYF.

In this sample, this clone turned up once. V is TRBV29-1 and J is TRBJ1-2; 9 bases line up with TRBD1. The V segment lost 6 bases and the J segment 8 bases; nucleotides outside the gene matches: 7. This CDR3 has 12 residues. Germline V gene data show CDR1 as SQVTM and CDR2 as ANQGSEA. The CDR3 sequence: CSVSGQGKGYTF. For the CDR3, the DNA is TGCAGCGTCTCCGGACAGGGGAAGGGCTACACCTTC. Full variable domain (missing parts from reference TRBV29-1 and TRBJ1-2): SAVISQKPSRDICQRGTSLTIQCQVDSQVTMMFWYRQQPGQSLTLIATANQGSEATYESGFVIDKFPISRPNLTFSTLTVSNMSPEDSSIYLCSVSGQGKGYTFGSGTRLTVV.

This clone was seen just once. The chain combines TRBV10-2 with TRBJ1-6, with D possibly matching TRBD1 (6 bases). Germline CDR1 WSHSY, CDR2 SAAADI. The ends were cut back, 8 bases at V and 8 bases at J, with 16 bases in the middle. CDR3 size: 14 residues. The CDR3 sequence: CASRRDMDDSPLHF. Here the CDR3 DNA reads TGCGCCAGCCGCCGGGACATGGACGATTCACCCCTCCACTTT.

The genes are TRBV12-3 or TRBV12-4 and TRBJ2-3, with D maybe TRBD1 (5 bases). This CDR3 contains 13 residues. With 3 bases removed from V and 6 bases from J, the gap between germline ends came to 10 bases. The DNA for the CDR3 is TGTGCCAGCAGTTTCTTTAAGGGGGATACGCAGTATTTT. Amino acid sequence: CASSFFKGDTQYF.

This clone was found once. The chain employs TRBV19 and TRBJ1-2; no reliable D call. Germline-derived CDR1 and CDR2 are LNHDA and SQIVND (reference sequence). The CDR3 spans 13 residues. V dropped 1 base and J dropped 5 bases, with 8 bases sitting between them. The CDR3 protein is CASSIGAEYGYTF. As DNA, the CDR3 is TGTGCCAGTAGTATAGGGGCAGAATATGGCTACACCTTC.

The gene calls are TRBV30 and TRBJ2-7; TRBD1 agrees at 9 bases. Per germline, CDR1 GTSNPN and CDR2 SVGIG (reference sequence). The trim removed 3 bases at V and 4 bases at J, leaving 4 bases unmatched. This CDR3 is built from 13 residues. The CDR3 nucleotides are TGTGCCTGGAGCGACGGGACAGGGTACGAGCAGTACTTC. This translates into CAWSDGTGYEQYF.

The chain recombines TRBV28 with TRBJ1-1; 7 bases line up with TRBD1. The CDR3 is made up of 13 amino acids. With V trimmed by 10 bases and J by 5 bases, 10 bases remained unmatched. Germline loops: CDR1 MDHEN, CDR2 SYDVKM. The CDR3 coding sequence is TGTGCCATCCAAACCGGGACAGTAACTGAAGCTTTCTTT. Its translation is CAIQTGTVTEAFF.

The chain links TRBV6-2 or TRBV6-3 to TRBJ2-3; D is possibly TRBD2 (7 bases). The V gene lost 0 bases and the J gene lost 2 bases, with 12 bases spanning the gap. The CDR3 is 16 amino acids. CDR1 and CDR2 from the germline V gene are MNHEY and SVGEGT. CDR3 sequence (DNA): TGTGCCAGCAGTTACTCGTTTGGGGGGGCCACAGATACGCAGTATTTT. Translating it yields CASSYSFGGATDTQYF.

J is TRBJ2-7 and V is TRBV29-1; 11 bases map to TRBD1. The CDR3 loop spans 16 amino acids. V trimming: 0 bases; J trimming: 2 bases; junction bases outside the gene matches: 6. Germline lookup yields CDR1 SQVTM and CDR2 ANQGSEA. The CDR3 sequence: CSVEEFEGQGAYEQYF. The CDR3 bases are TGCAGCGTTGAAGAATTCGAGGGACAGGGGGCCTACGAGCAGTACTTC.